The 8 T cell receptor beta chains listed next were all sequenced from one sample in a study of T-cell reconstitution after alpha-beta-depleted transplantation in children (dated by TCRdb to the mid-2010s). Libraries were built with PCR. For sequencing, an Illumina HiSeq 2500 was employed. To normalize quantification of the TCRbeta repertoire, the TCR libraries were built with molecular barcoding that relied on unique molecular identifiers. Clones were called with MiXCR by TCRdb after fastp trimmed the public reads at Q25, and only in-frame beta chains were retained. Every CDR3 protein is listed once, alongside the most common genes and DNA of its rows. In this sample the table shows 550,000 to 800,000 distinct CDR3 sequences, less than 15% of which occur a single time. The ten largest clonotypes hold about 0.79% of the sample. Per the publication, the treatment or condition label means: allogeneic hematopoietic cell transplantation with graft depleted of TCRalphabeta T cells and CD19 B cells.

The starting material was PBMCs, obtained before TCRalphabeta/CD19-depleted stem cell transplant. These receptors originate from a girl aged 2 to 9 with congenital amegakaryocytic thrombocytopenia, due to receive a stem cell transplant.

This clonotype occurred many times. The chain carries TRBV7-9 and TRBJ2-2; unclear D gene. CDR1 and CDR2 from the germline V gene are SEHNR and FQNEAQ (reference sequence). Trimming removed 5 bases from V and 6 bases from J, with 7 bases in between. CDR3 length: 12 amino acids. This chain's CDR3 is CASSPAAGELFF. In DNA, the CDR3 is TGTGCCAGCAGCCCGGCCGCCGGGGAGCTGTTTTTT.

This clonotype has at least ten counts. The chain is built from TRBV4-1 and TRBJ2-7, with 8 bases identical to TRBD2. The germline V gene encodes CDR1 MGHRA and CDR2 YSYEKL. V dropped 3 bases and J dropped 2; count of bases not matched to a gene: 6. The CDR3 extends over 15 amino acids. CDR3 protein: CASSHGKREPYEQYF. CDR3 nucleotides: TGCGCCAGCAGCCATGGCAAGCGGGAGCCCTACGAGCAGTACTTC.

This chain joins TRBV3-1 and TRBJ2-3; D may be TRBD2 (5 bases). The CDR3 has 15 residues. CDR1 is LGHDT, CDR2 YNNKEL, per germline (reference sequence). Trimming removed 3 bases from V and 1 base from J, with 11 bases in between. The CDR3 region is CASSQIYGGTDTQYF. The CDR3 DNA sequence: TGTGCCAGCAGCCAGATATACGGGGGCACAGATACGCAGTATTTT.

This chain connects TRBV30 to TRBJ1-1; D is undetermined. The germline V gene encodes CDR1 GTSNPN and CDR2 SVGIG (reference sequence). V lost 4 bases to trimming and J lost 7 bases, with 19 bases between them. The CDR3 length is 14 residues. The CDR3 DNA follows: TGTGCCTGGATCTCGGGTCTGGTACCCAATGAAGCTTTCTTT. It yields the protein CAWISGLVPNEAFF.

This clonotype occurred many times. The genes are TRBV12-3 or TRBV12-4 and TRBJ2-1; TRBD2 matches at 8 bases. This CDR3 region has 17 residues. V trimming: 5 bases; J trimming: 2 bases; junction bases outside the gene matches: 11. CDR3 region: CASSLHRLARTYNEQFF. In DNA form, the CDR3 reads TGTGCCAGCAGTCTACACAGACTAGCGAGGACCTACAATGAGCAGTTCTTC.

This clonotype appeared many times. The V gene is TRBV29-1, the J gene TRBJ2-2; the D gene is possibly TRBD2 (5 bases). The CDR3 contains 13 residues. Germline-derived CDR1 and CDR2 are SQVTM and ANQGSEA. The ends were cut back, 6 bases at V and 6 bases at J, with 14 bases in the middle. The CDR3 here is CSVENGGPGELFF. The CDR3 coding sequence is TGCAGCGTAGAAAACGGAGGTCCCGGGGAGCTGTTTTTT.

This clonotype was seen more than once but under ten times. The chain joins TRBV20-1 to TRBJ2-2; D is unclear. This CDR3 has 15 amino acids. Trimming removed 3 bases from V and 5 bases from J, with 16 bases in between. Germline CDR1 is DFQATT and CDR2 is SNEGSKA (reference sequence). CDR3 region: CSASASPPLTGELFF. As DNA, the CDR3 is TGCAGTGCTAGTGCTAGTCCCCCGTTAACCGGGGAGCTGTTTTTT.

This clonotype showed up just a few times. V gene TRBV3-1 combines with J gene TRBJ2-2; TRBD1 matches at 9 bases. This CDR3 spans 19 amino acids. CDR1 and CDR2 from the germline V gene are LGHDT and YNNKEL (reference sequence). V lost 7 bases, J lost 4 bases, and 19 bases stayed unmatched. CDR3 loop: CASTLTAQGARKSTGELFF. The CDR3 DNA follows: TGTGCCAGCACCCTAACCGCACAGGGGGCGCGGAAGTCCACCGGGGAGCTGTTTTTT.